In its sample, the clone carrying this TCR beta chain was seen many times. Trimming at V came to 9 bases and at J to 4 bases, leaving 10 bases not matched to a gene. Per the germline V gene, CDR1 is SNHLY and CDR2 is FYNNEI. The CDR3 spans 15 residues. From the 5' RACE reads, TCRdb called clonotypes with MiXCR, one entry per CDR3 protein. Of some 57,000 distinct CDR3 sequences in the sample, around 6% were seen once. The sample originates from a study of early T cells in non-severe SARS-CoV-2 infection. Study-level information: The input, bulk RNA from unsorted whole blood, was sequenced, and chains were unpaired.

The TCR comes from an adult who was a healthcare worker with PCR-confirmed SARS-CoV-2 infection or an uninfected control (not recorded which). The material sequenced was whole blood. The rearrangement links TRBV2 to TRBJ2-2; TRBD1 matches at 8 bases. CDR3 in amino acids: CASTRDRSSTGELFF. The CDR3 DNA reads TGTGCCAGTACTCGGGACAGGAGTAGCACCGGGGAGCTGTTTTTT.